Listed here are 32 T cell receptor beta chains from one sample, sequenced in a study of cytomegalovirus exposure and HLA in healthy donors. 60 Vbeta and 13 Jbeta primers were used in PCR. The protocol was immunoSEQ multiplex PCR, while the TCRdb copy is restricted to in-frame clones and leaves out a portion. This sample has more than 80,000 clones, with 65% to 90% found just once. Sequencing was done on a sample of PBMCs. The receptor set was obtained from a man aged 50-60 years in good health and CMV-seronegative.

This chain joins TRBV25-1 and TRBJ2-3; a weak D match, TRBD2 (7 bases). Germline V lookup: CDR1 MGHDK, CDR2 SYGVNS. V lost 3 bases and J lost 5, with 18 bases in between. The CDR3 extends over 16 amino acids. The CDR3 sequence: CASSDFRGGPQDTQYF. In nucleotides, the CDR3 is TGTGCCAGCAGTGACTTTAGGGGGGGGCCGCAAGATACGCAGTATTTT.

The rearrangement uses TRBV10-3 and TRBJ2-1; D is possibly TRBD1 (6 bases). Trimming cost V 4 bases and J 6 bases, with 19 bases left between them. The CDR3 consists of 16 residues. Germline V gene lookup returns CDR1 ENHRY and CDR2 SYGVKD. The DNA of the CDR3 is TGTGCCATCAGTGGGCAGGGGCCCACAGGGACCAATGAGCAGTTCTTC. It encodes CAISGQGPTGTNEQFF.

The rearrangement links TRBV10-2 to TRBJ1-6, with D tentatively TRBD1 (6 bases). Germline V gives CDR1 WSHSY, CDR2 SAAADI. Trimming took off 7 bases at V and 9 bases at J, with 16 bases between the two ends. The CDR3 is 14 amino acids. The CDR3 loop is CASTRDTYFSPLHF. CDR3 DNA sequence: TGCGCCAGCACTCGGGACACCTATTTTTCACCCCTCCACTTT.

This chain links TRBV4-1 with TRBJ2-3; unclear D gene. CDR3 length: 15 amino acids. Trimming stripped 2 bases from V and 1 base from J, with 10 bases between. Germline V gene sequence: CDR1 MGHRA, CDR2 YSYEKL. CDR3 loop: CASSQLPTGTDTQYF. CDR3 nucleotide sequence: TGCGCCAGCAGCCAACTGCCCACTGGCACAGATACGCAGTATTTT.

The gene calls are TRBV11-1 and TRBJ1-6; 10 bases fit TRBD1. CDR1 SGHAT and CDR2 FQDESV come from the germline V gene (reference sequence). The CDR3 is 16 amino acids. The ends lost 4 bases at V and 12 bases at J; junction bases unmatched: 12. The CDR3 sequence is CASSYTTGGGGRPLHF. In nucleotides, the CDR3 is TGTGCCAGCAGCTATACGACAGGGGGCGGCGGTCGACCCCTCCACTTT.

The CDR3 sequence is CASSGQGLTDTQYF. CDR3 DNA sequence: TGTGCCAGCAGTGGACAGGGCCTCACAGATACGCAGTATTTT. The chain carries TRBV2 and TRBJ2-3; 7 bases fit TRBD1. The CDR3 loop spans 14 amino acids. Germline V gene sequence: CDR1 SNHLY, CDR2 FYNNEI. The J segment lost 2 bases and the V segment lost 4 bases, leaving 3 bases of the junction unmatched.

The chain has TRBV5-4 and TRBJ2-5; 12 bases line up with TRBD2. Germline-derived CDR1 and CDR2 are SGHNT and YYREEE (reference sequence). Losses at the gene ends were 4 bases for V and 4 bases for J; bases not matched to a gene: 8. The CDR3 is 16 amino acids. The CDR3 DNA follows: TGTGCCAGCAGCACCCCCCGGACTAGCGGGGTAGAGACCCAGTACTTC. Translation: CASSTPRTSGVETQYF.

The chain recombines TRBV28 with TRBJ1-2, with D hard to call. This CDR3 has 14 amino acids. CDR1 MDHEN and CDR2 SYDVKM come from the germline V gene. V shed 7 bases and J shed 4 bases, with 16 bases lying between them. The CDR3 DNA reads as TGTGCCAGCAATCCCCAGGCCTTGTTCTATGGCTACACCTTC. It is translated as CASNPQALFYGYTF.

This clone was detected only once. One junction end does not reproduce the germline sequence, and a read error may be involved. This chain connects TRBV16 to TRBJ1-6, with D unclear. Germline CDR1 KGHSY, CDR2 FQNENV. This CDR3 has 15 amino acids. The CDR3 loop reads CTSSPSVSYNSPLHF. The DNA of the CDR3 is TGTACCAGCAGCCCTTCGGTGTCATATAATTCACCCCTCCACTTT. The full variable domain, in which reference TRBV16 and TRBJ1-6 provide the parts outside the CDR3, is GEEVAQTPKHLVRGEGQKAKLYCAPIKGHSYVFWYQQVLKNEFKFLISFQNENVFDETGMPKERFSAKCLPNSPCSLEIQATKLEDSAVYFCTSSPSVSYNSPLHFGNGTRLTVT.

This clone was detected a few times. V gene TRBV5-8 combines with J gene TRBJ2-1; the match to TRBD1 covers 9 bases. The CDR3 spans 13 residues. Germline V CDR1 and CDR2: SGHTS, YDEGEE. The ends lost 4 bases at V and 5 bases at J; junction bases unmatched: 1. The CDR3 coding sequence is TGTGCCAGCAGCAGGGACAGGGACAATGAGCAGTTCTTC. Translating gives CASSRDRDNEQFF.

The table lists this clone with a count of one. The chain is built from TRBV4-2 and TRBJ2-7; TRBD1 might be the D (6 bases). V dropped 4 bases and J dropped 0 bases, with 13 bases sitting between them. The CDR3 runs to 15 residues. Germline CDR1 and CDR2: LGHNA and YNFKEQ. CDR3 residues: CASSPHGTISYEQYV. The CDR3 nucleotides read TGTGCCAGCAGCCCTCACGGGACAATCTCCTACGAGCAGTACGTC.

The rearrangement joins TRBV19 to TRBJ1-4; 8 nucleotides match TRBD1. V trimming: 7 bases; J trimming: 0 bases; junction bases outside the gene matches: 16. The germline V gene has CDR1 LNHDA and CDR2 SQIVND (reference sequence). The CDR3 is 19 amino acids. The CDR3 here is CASNMRQGSLLATNEKLFF. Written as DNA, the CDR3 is TGTGCCAGTAATATGCGACAGGGGTCCCTTTTGGCAACTAATGAAAAACTGTTTTTT. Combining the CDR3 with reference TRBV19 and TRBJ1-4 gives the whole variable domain DGGITQSPKYLFRKEGQNVTLSCEQNLNHDAMYWYRQDPGQGLRLIYYSQIVNDFQKGDIAEGYSVSREKKESFPLTVTSAQKNPTAFYLCASNMRQGSLLATNEKLFFGSGTQLSVL.

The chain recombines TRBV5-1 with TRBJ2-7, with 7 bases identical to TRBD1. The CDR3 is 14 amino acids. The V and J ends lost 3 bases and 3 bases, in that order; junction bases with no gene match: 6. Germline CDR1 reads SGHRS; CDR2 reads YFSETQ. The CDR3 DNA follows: TGCGCCAGCAGCTCGGACAGGCGAATCTACGAGCAGTACTTC. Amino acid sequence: CASSSDRRIYEQYF.

CDR3 residues: CASSLGQKANYGYTF. CDR3 DNA sequence: TGTGCCAGCAGCTTGGGACAGAAAGCTAACTATGGCTACACCTTC. The V call is TRBV5-4, the J call TRBJ1-2, with a weak D call TRBD1 (5 bases). V was trimmed by 0 bases and J by 0 bases, leaving 9 bases between them. The germline V gene has CDR1 SGHNT and CDR2 YYREEE (reference sequence). The CDR3 totals 15 residues.

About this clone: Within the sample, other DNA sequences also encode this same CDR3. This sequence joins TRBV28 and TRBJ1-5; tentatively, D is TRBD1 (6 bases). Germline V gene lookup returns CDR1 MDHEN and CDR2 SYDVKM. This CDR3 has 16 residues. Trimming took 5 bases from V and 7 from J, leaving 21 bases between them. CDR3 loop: CASSLTAGRGRQPQHF. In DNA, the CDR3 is TGTGCCAGCAGTCTAACGGCTGGCAGGGGTCGACAGCCCCAGCATTTT.

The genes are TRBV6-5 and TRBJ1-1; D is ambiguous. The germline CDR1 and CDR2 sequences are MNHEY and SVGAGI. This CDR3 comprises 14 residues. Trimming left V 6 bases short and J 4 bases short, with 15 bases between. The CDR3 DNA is TGTGCCAGCAGCTTCCTTCCGGGAGGCACTGAAGCTTTCTTT. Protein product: CASSFLPGGTEAFF.

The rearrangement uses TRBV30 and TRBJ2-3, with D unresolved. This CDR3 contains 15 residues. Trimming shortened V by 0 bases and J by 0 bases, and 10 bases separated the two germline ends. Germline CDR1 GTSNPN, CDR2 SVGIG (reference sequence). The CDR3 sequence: CAWSVRGGSTDTQYF. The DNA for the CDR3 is TGTGCCTGGAGTGTACGTGGCGGTAGCACAGATACGCAGTATTTT.

The CDR3 is CASSATGGGQPQHF. CDR3 nucleotide sequence: TGCGCCAGCAGCGCAACAGGGGGCGGTCAGCCCCAGCATTTT. The rearrangement joins TRBV5-1 to TRBJ1-5, with TRBD1 matching 9 bases. The V gene end was trimmed by 4 bases and the J gene end by 6 bases; junction bases not matched to a gene: 5. Per the germline V gene, CDR1 is SGHRS and CDR2 is YFSETQ. The CDR3 runs 14 residues.

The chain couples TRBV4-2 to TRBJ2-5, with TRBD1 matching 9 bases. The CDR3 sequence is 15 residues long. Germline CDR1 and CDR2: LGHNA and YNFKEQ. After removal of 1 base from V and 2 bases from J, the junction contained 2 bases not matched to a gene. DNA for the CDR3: TGTGCCAGCAGCCAAGGGACAGGGGAGCAAGAGACCCAGTACTTC. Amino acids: CASSQGTGEQETQYF.

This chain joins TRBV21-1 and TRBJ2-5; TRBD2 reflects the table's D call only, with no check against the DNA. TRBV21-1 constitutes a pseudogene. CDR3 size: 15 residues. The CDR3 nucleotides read TGTGCCAGCAGCATGAGTACGGGGTTAGGGGAGACCCAGTACTTC. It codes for CASSMSTGLGETQYF.

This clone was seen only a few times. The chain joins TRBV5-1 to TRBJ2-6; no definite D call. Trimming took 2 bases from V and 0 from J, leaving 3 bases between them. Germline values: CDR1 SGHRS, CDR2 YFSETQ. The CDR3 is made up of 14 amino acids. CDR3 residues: CASSFGSGANVLTF. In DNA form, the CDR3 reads TGCGCCAGCAGCTTCGGCTCTGGGGCCAACGTCCTGACTTTC.

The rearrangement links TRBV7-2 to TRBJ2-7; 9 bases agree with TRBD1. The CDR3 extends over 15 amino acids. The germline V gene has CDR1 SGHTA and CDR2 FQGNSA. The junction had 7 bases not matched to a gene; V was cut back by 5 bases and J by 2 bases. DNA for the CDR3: TGTGCCAGCAGCCCCCGGACAGGGGCGCCCTACGAGCAGTACTTC. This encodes CASSPRTGAPYEQYF.

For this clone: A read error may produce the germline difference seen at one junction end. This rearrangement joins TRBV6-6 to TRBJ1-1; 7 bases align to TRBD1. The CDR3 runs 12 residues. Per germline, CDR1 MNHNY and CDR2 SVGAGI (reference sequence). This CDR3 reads CASSYSTGERIF. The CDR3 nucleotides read TGTGCCAGCAGTTACTCCACAGGGGAGAGAATCTTT.

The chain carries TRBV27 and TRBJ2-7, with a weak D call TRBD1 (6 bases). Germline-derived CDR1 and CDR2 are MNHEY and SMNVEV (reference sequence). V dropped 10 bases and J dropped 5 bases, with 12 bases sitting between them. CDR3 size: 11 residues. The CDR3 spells CATTPGDEQYV. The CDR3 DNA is TGTGCCACCACCCCAGGGGACGAGCAGTACGTC.

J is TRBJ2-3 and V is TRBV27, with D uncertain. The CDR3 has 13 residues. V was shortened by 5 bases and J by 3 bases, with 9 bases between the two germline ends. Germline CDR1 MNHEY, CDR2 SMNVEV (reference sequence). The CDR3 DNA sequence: TGTGCCAGCAGTCCCTTACAAACAGATACGCAGTATTTT. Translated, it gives CASSPLQTDTQYF.

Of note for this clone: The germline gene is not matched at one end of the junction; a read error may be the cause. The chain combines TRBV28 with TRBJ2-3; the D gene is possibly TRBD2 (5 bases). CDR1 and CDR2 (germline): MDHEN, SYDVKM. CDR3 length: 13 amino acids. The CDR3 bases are TGTGCCATCAGTTTCCGGGGTGGAGATACGCAGTATTTT. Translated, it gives CAISFRGGDTQYF.

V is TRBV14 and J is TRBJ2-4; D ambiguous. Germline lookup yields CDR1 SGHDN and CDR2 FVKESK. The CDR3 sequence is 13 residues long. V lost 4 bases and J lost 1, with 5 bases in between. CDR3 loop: CASSLSAKNIQYF. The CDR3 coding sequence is TGTGCCAGCAGCCTATCGGCCAAAAACATTCAGTACTTC. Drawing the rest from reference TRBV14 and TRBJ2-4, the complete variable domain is EAGVTQFPSHSVIEKGQTVTLRCDPISGHDNLYWYRRVMGKEIKFLLHFVKESKQDESGMPNNRFLAERTGGTYSTLKVQPAELEDSGVYFCASSLSAKNIQYFGAGTRLSVL.

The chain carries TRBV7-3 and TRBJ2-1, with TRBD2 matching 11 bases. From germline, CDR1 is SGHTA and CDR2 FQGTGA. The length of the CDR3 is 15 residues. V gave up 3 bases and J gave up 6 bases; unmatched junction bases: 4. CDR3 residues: CASSFSGGAVNEQFF. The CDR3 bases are TGTGCCAGCAGCTTTAGCGGGGGGGCGGTCAATGAGCAGTTCTTC.

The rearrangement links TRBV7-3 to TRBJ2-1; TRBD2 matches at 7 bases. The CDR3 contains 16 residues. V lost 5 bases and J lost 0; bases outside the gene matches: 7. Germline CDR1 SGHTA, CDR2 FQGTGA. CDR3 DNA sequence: TGTGCCAGCAGCCCTCTTACGGGGGGCTCCTACAATGAGCAGTTCTTC. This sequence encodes CASSPLTGGSYNEQFF.

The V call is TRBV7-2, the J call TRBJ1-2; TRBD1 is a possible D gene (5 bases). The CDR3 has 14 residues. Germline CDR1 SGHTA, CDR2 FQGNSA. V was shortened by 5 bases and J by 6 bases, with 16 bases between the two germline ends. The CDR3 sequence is CASSRSRVSDGYTF. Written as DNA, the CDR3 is TGTGCCAGCAGCCGGAGCAGGGTTTCGGATGGCTACACCTTC. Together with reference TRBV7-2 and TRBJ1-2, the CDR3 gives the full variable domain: GAGVSQSPSNKVTEKGKDVELRCDPISGHTALYWYRQSLGQGLEFLIYFQGNSAPDKSGLPSDRFSAERTGGSVSTLTIQRTQQEDSAVYLCASSRSRVSDGYTFGSGTRLTVV.

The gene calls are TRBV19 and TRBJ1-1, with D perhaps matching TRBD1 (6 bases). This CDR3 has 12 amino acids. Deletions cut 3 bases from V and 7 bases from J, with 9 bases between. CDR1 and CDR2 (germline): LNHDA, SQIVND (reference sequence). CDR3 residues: CASSMGTLEAFF. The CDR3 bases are TGTGCCAGTAGTATGGGGACACTTGAAGCTTTCTTT.

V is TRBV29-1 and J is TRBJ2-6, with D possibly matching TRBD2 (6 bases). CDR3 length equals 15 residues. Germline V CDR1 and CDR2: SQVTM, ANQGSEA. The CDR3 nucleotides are TGCGGAGGGGCCGGAGGCCAACCTGGGGCCAACGTCCTGACTTTC. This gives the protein CGGAGGQPGANVLTF.